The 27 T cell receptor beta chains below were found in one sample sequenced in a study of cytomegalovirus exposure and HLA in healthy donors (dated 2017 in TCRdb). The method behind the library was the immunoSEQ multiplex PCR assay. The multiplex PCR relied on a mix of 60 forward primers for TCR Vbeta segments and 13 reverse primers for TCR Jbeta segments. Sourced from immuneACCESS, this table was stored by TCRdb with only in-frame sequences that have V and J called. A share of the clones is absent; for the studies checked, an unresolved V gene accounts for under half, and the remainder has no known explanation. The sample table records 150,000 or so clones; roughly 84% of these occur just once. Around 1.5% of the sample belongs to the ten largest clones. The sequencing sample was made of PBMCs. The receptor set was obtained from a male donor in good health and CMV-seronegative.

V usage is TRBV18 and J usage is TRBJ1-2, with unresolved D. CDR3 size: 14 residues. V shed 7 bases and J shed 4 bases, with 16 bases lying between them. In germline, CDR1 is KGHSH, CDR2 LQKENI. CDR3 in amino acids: CASFPLQEVYGYTF. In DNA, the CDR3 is TGTGCCAGCTTCCCCCTTCAGGAAGTCTATGGCTACACCTTC. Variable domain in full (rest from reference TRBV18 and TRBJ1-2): NAGVMQNPRHLVRRRGQEARLRCSPMKGHSHVYWYRQLPEEGLKFMVYLQKENIIDESGMPKERFSAEFPKEGPSILRIQQVVRGDSAAYFCASFPLQEVYGYTFGSGTRLTVV.

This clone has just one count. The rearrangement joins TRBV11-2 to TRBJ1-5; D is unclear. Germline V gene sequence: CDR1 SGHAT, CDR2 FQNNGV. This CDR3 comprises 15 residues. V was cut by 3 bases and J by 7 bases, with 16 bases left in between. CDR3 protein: CASSFEGSPRQPQHF. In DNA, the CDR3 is TGTGCCAGCAGCTTCGAGGGATCCCCCCGCCAGCCCCAGCATTTT.

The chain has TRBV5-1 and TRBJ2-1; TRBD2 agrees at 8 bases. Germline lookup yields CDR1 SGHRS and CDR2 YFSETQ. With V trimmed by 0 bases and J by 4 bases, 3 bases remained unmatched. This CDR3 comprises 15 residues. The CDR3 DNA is TGCGCCAGCAGCTTGGACGGGGGGGATTACAATGAGCAGTTCTTC. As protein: CASSLDGGDYNEQFF.

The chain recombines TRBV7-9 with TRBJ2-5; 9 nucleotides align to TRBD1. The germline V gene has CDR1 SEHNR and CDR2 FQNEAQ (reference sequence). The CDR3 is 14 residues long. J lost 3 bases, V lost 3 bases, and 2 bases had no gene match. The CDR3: CASSLRDREETQYF. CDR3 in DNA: TGTGCCAGCAGCTTGCGGGACAGGGAAGAGACCCAGTACTTC.

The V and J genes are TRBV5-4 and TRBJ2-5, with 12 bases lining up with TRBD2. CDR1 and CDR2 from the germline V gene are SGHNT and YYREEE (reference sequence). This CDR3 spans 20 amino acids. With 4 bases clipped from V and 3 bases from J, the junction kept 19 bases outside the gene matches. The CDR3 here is CASSPGWLAGGPGVEETQYF. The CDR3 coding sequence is TGTGCCAGCAGCCCTGGTTGGCTAGCGGGAGGGCCCGGTGTGGAAGAGACCCAGTACTTC.

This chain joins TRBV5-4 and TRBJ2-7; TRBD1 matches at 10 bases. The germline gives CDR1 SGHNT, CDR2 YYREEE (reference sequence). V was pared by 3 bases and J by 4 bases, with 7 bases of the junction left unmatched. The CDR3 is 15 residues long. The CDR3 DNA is TGTGCCAGCAGCTCTCCCGGGACAGGGGTGTACGAGCAGTACTTC. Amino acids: CASSSPGTGVYEQYF.

CDR3: CASSQDRGAYEQYF. The CDR3 coding sequence is TGTGCCAGCAGCCAAGACAGGGGCGCCTACGAGCAGTACTTC. This chain uses TRBV5-4 with TRBJ2-7; TRBD1 agrees at 8 bases. The trim removed 4 bases at V and 2 bases at J, leaving 5 bases unmatched. CDR1 is SGHNT, CDR2 YYREEE, per germline (reference sequence). The CDR3 covers 14 residues.

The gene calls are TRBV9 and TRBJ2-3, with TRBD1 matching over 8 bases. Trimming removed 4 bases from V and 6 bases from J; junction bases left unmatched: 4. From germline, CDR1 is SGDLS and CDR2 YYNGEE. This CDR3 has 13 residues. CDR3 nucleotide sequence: TGTGCCAGCAGCCCGGACAGGGAGGATACGCAGTATTTT. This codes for CASSPDREDTQYF.

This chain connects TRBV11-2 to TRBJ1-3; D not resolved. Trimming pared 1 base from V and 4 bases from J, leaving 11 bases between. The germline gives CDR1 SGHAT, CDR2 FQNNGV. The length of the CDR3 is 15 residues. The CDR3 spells CASSLAGEGGNTIYF. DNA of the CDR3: TGTGCCAGCAGCTTAGCGGGAGAAGGAGGAAACACCATATATTTT.

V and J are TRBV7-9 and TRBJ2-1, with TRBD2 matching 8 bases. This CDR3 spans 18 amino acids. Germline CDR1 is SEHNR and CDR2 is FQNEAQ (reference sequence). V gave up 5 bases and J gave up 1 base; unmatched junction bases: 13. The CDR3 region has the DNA TGTGCCAGCAGCATGCGGGGGGAGGCTCCGGTTTCCTACAATGAGCAGTTCTTC. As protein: CASSMRGEAPVSYNEQFF.

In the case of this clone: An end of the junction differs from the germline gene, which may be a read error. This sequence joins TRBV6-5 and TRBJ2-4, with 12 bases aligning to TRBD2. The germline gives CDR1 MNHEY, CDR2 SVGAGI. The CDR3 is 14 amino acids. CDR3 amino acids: CASTPGLAGFQGNF. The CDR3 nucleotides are TGTGCCAGCACCCCGGGACTAGCGGGTTTCCAGGGGAACTTC.

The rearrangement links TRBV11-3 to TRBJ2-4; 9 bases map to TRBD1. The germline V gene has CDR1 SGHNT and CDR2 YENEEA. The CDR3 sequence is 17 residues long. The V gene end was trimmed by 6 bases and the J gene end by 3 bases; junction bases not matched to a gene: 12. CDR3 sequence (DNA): TGTGCCAGCAGTCCCGGGACAGGGACTGGCGACAAAAACATTCAGTACTTC. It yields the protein CASSPGTGTGDKNIQYF.

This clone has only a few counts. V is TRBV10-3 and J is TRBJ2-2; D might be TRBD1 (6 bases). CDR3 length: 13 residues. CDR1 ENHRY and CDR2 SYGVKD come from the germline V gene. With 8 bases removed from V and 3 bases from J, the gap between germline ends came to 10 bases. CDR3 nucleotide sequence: TGTGCCATCGGAAGGACAGACACCGGGGAGCTGTTTTTT. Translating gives CAIGRTDTGELFF.

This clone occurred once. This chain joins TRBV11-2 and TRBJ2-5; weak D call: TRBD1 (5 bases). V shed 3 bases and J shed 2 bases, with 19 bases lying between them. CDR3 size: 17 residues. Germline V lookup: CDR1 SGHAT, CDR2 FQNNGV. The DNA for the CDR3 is TGTGCCAGCAGCTTCTTCAGTACAGGACCTCCTCAAGAGACCCAGTACTTC. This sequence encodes CASSFFSTGPPQETQYF.

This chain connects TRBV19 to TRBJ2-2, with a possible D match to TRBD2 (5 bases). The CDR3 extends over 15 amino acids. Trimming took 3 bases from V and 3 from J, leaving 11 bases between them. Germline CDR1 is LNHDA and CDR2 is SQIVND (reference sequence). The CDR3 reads CASSMEARYTGELFF. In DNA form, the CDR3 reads TGTGCCAGTAGTATGGAGGCGAGATACACCGGGGAGCTGTTTTTT.

The CDR3 region has the DNA TGTGCCAGCAGTTACACAACAGGGGGCACCTACGAGCAGTACTTC. This codes for CASSYTTGGTYEQYF. V gene TRBV6-5 combines with J gene TRBJ2-7, with TRBD1 identical over 9 bases. Germline V lookup: CDR1 MNHEY, CDR2 SVGAGI. This CDR3 comprises 15 residues. Trimming cost V 2 bases and J 2 bases; bases outside gene matches: 4.

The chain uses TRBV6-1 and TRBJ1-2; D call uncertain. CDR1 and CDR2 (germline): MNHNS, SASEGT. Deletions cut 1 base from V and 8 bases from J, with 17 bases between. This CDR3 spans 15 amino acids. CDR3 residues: CASSEDPARSGGYTF. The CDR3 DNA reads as TGTGCCAGCAGTGAAGATCCGGCCCGGTCGGGGGGCTACACCTTC.

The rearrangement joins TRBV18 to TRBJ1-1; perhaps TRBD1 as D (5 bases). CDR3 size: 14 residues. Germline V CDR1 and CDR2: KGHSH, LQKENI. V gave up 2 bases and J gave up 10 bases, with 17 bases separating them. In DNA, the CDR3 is TGTGCCAGCTCACCAAAGAGCGCAGAAGGGGTAGCTTTCTTT. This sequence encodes CASSPKSAEGVAFF.

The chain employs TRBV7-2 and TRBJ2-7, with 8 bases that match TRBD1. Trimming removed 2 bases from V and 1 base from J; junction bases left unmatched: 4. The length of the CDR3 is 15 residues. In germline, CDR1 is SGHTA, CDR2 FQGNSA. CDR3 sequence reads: CASSLSGTGSYEQYF. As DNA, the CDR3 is TGTGCCAGCAGCTTATCGGGGACAGGATCCTACGAGCAGTACTTC. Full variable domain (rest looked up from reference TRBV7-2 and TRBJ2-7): GAGVSQSPSNKVTEKGKDVELRCDPISGHTALYWYRQSLGQGLEFLIYFQGNSAPDKSGLPSDRFSAERTGGSVSTLTIQRTQQEDSAVYLCASSLSGTGSYEQYFGPGTRLTVT.

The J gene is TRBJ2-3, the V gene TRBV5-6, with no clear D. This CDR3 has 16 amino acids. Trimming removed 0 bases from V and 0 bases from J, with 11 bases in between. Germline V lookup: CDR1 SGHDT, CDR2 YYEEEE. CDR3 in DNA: TGTGCCAGCAGCTTGGACGACGGGTCTAGCACAGATACGCAGTATTTT. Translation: CASSLDDGSSTDTQYF.

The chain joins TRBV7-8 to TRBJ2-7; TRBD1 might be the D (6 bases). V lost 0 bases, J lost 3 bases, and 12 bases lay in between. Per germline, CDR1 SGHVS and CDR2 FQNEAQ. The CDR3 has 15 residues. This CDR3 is CASSLAPGELYEQYF. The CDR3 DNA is TGTGCCAGCAGCTTAGCACCAGGGGAACTCTACGAGCAGTACTTC.

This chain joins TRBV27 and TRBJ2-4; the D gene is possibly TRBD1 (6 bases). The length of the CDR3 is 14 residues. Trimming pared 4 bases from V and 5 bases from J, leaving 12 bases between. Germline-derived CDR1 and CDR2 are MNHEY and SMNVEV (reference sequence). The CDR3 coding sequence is TGTGCCAGCAGTTCTAGATCAGGGGAAAACATTCAGTACTTC. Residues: CASSSRSGENIQYF.

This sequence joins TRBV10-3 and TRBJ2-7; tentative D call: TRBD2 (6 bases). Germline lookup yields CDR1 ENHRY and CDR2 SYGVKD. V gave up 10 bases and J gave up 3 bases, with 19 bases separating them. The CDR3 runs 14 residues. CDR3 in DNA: TGTGCCACCGGAGGGATTTTCTCCAACTACGAGCAGTACTTC. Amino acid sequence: CATGGIFSNYEQYF.

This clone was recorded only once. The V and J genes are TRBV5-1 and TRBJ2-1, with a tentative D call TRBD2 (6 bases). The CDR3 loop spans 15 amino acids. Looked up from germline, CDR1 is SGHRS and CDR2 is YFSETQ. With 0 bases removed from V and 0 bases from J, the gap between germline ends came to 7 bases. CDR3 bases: TGCGCCAGCAGCTTGGACGGGGGCTCCTACAATGAGCAGTTCTTC. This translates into CASSLDGGSYNEQFF.

The CDR3 sequence is CAWRGGTSGDLYQETQYF. The CDR3 DNA sequence: TGTGCCTGGAGAGGTGGGACTAGCGGGGACCTATACCAAGAGACCCAGTACTTC. The chain has TRBV30 and TRBJ2-5; 13 bases fit TRBD2. Germline V gives CDR1 GTSNPN, CDR2 SVGIG (reference sequence). V gave up 3 bases and J gave up 0 bases; unmatched junction bases: 10. The CDR3 length is 18 residues.

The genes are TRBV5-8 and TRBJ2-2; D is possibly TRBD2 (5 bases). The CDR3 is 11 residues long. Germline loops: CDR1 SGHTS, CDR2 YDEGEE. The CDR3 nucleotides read TGTTCCGGGGTCACCACCGGGGAGCTGTTTTTT. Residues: CSGVTTGELFF. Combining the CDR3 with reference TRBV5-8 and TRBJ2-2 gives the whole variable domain EAGVTQSPTHLIKTRGQQATLRCSPISGHTSVYWYQQALGLGLQFLLWYDEGEERNRGNFPPRFSGRQFPNYSSELNVNALELEDSALYLCSGVTTGELFFGEGSRLTVL.

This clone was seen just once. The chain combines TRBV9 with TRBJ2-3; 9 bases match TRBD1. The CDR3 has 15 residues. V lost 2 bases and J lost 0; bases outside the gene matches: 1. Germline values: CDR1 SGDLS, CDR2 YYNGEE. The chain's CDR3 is CASSVGTGSTDTQYF. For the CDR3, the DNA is TGTGCCAGCAGCGTCGGGACAGGGAGCACAGATACGCAGTATTTT.